This record concerns one TCR beta chain sequence. Its antigen remains unknown. This entry is derived from a study of CD8 T cells in ankylosing spondylitis. Study-level results: Significant enrichment of disease-linked clones was reportedly seen in matched ankylosing spondylitis synovial fluid. In peripheral blood, disease-linked CD8+ clones occurred at relatively low frequencies. In the blood and synovial fluid of reactive arthritis, some motif variants had been previously reported. Typical of ankylosing spondylitis blood, it appeared, was a TCR beta motif of under 10 highly homologous variants.

V was pared by 0 bases and J by 2 bases, with 10 bases between. The germline gives CDR1 LGHNA, CDR2 YNFKEQ. This CDR3 region has 15 residues. In TCRdb, the 5' RACE reads were re-called with MiXCR into one record per CDR3 protein. This repertoire shows 650,000 to 800,000 distinct CDR3 sequences, roughly 19% found once; its top ten account for around 20%. The chain couples TRBV4-2 to TRBJ2-5; perhaps TRBD2 as D (5 bases). This clonotype was obtained from a male donor with ankylosing spondylitis. Specimen: blood, either unsorted or a sorted T cell fraction (not recorded which). Here the CDR3 DNA reads TGTGCCAGCAGCCAAGAGGGTAGCGCGCAAGAGACCCAGTACTTC. The encoded protein is CASSQEGSAQETQYF.